Below, 26 T cell receptor beta chains from the same sample are listed, as sequenced in a study of identical twins. TCRdb processed the 5' RACE reads anew with MiXCR; each CDR3 protein has one entry. The profile shows 400,000 to 500,000 distinct CDR3 sequences, over 11% of them singletons. These records were also assigned to another study, of yellow fever vaccine responses in identical twins.

The specimen sequenced was CD4+ T cells sorted from blood. These receptors were collected from a woman under 30 in good health.

This chain connects TRBV10-3 to TRBJ2-1; TRBD2 matches 8 bases. V shed 8 bases and J 9 bases; nucleotides not matched to a gene: 12. Germline V gene sequence: CDR1 ENHRY, CDR2 SYGVKD. This CDR3 has 14 amino acids. The CDR3 reads CAIGEVAGPSEQFF. DNA for the CDR3: TGTGCCATCGGGGAGGTAGCGGGGCCCAGTGAGCAGTTCTTC.

The V and J genes are TRBV5-1 and TRBJ2-3; D is ambiguous. The germline V gene encodes CDR1 SGHRS and CDR2 YFSETQ. This CDR3 contains 15 residues. The V and J ends lost 0 bases and 0 bases respectively, with 8 bases between them. The CDR3 protein is CASSLGAYSTDTQYF. DNA of the CDR3: TGCGCCAGCAGCTTGGGGGCATATAGCACAGATACGCAGTATTTT.

This chain links TRBV21-1 with TRBJ2-7; the table's D call, TRBD2, has no DNA check behind it. TRBV21-1 is an annotated pseudogene. The CDR3 loop spans 13 amino acids. CDR3 protein: CAEHFGLAGEQYF. Here the CDR3 DNA reads TGTGCCGAGCATTTCGGACTAGCGGGCGAGCAGTACTTC.

This clonotype came up a few times. The chain uses TRBV7-2 and TRBJ2-7; D is perhaps TRBD2 (5 bases). Trimming left V 3 bases short and J 0 bases short, with 21 bases between. The CDR3 extends over 18 amino acids. Germline values: CDR1 SGHTA, CDR2 FQGNSA. This CDR3 is CASSFKPKSLGDSYEQYF. The CDR3 DNA follows: TGTGCCAGCAGCTTCAAGCCTAAGTCCCTCGGGGACTCCTACGAGCAGTACTTC.

This clonotype was picked up many times. The chain joins TRBV4-1 to TRBJ1-4, with unresolved D. The CDR3 consists of 13 residues. Germline assignment: CDR1 MGHRA and CDR2 YSYEKL. V shed 1 base and J shed 8 bases, with 8 bases lying between them. Written as DNA, the CDR3 is TGCGCCAGCAGCCAAGGCCTGGGCGAAAAACTGTTTTTT. Protein: CASSQGLGEKLFF.

This clonotype was recorded many times. This chain uses TRBV29-1 with TRBJ2-7, with 7 bases that match TRBD1. V shed 7 bases, J shed 2 bases, and the junction held 5 bases outside the gene matches. From germline, CDR1 is SQVTM and CDR2 ANQGSEA. CDR3 size: 12 residues. The CDR3 region is CSARTGTYEQYF. DNA of the CDR3: TGCAGCGCAAGGACAGGTACCTACGAGCAGTACTTC.

This clonotype was observed a few times. The V and J genes are TRBV28 and TRBJ2-1; D possibly corresponds to TRBD1 (5 bases). From germline, CDR1 is MDHEN and CDR2 SYDVKM. Between the trimmed V and J ends, which lost 8 bases and 7 bases, there was a span of 12 bases. This CDR3 is 12 amino acids long. The CDR3 is CASGNNRNEQFF. CDR3 DNA sequence: TGTGCCAGCGGAAACAACAGGAATGAGCAGTTCTTC. Full variable domain (outside the CDR3, taken from reference TRBV28 and TRBJ2-1): DVKVTQSSRYLVKRTGEKVFLECVQDMDHENMFWYRQDPGLGLRLIYFSYDVKMKEKGDIPEGYSVSREKKERFSLILESASTNQTSMYLCASGNNRNEQFFGPGTRLTVL.

This clonotype was found a few times. This sequence joins TRBV4-2 and TRBJ2-7, with no clear D. The V gene lost 0 bases and the J gene lost 7 bases, with 7 bases spanning the gap. From germline, CDR1 is LGHNA and CDR2 YNFKEQ. The CDR3 is 12 residues long. The DNA of the CDR3 is TGTGCCAGCAGCCAAGATTTCTTGGAGCAGTACTTC. It yields the protein CASSQDFLEQYF.

The V and J genes are TRBV3-1 and TRBJ1-6; D gene ambiguous. The CDR3 loop spans 14 amino acids. The V gene's germline CDR1 is LGHDT and CDR2 YNNKEL (reference sequence). Deletions cut 4 bases from V and 7 bases from J, with 11 bases between. The CDR3 DNA reads TGTGCCAGCAGCCGCCCGGACCCCAATTCACCCCTCCACTTT. This translates into CASSRPDPNSPLHF.

This rearrangement joins TRBV19 to TRBJ1-5; 7 bases map to TRBD1. CDR3 length: 15 amino acids. The V segment lost 7 bases and the J segment 4 bases; nucleotides outside the gene matches: 10. Looked up from germline, CDR1 is LNHDA and CDR2 is SQIVND (reference sequence). The CDR3, as DNA: TGTGCCAGTAATCCAGACAGGGCCCTTAATCAGCCCCAGCATTTT. This gives the protein CASNPDRALNQPQHF.

This clonotype was picked up a small number of times. This chain's CDR3 is CASSLPEPRYEQYF. The CDR3 DNA reads TGTGCCAGCAGCTTACCGGAGCCCCGTTACGAGCAGTACTTC. This chain joins TRBV7-9 and TRBJ2-7; D gene ambiguous. Germline CDR1 reads SEHNR; CDR2 reads FQNEAQ (reference sequence). The V end was cut by 2 bases, the J end by 4 bases, with 12 bases between. The CDR3 sequence is 14 residues long.

This clonotype was detected only a few times. The J gene is TRBJ2-3, the V gene TRBV5-1; possible D gene TRBD2, 5 bases. This CDR3 comprises 14 residues. Germline values: CDR1 SGHRS, CDR2 YFSETQ. V lost 4 bases and J lost 2, with 11 bases in between. CDR3 sequence (DNA): TGCGCCAGCAGCACCGGGATACCCACAGATACGCAGTATTTT. This codes for CASSTGIPTDTQYF. Full variable domain (rest looked up from reference TRBV5-1 and TRBJ2-3): KAGVTQTPRYLIKTRGQQVTLSCSPISGHRSVSWYQQTPGQGLQFLFEYFSETQRNKGNFPGRFSGRQFSNSRSEMNVSTLELGDSALYLCASSTGIPTDTQYFGPGTRLTVL.

This clonotype has just a few counts. The chain is built from TRBV30 and TRBJ2-3; possibly TRBD1 for D (6 bases). The CDR3 is 15 amino acids. V shed 5 bases and J shed 3 bases, with 18 bases lying between them. CDR1 GTSNPN and CDR2 SVGIG come from the germline V gene (reference sequence). CDR3 DNA sequence: TGTGCCTGGGCTGGCCCCGGGACAAAGACAGATACGCAGTATTTT. This sequence encodes CAWAGPGTKTDTQYF.

This clonotype was counted ten times or more. This chain connects TRBV7-8 to TRBJ2-3, with 9 bases aligning to TRBD2. There are 16 residues in the CDR3. Germline CDR1 is SGHVS and CDR2 is FQNEAQ. Trimming cost V 6 bases and J 0 bases; bases outside gene matches: 7. The CDR3 reads CASSSGGRASTDTQYF. The CDR3 DNA is TGTGCCAGCAGTTCAGGCGGGAGGGCGAGCACAGATACGCAGTATTTT. Full variable domain (rest looked up from reference TRBV7-8 and TRBJ2-3): GAGVSQSPRYKVAKRGQDVALRCDPISGHVSLFWYQQALGQGPEFLTYFQNEAQLDKSGLPSDRFFAERPEGSVSTLKIQRTQQEDSAVYLCASSSGGRASTDTQYFGPGTRLTVL.

This chain links TRBV15 with TRBJ2-1; D remains ambiguous. The CDR3 is 12 residues long. Germline V gives CDR1 LNHNV, CDR2 YYDKDF (reference sequence). The germline V and J ends were trimmed by 5 bases and 8 bases, with 10 bases remaining between them. In nucleotides, the CDR3 is TGTGCCACCAGCCGGAGCGTTTATGAGCAGTTCTTC. Translation gives CATSRSVYEQFF.

This clonotype was detected only a few times. At one boundary the junction diverges from the germline segment, which might be a read error. The chain recombines TRBV5-1 with TRBJ2-3; 9 bases line up with TRBD1. Germline V CDR1 and CDR2: SGHRS, YFSETQ. CDR3 length equals 14 residues. The CDR3 coding sequence is TGCGCCAGCACCTTGACAGGGGGGGCAGATACGCAGTATTTT. It codes for CASTLTGGADTQYF.

This clonotype was counted ten times or more. J is TRBJ2-3 and V is TRBV25-1; D is perhaps TRBD2 (7 bases). V was clipped by 8 bases and J by 0 bases, with 12 bases between them. The CDR3 length is 14 residues. Germline CDR1 MGHDK, CDR2 SYGVNS. CDR3 region: CASQRGGSTDTQYF. The CDR3 DNA is TGTGCCAGCCAGAGGGGGGGCAGCACAGATACGCAGTATTTT.

V is TRBV7-9 and J is TRBJ2-3, with 15 positions matching TRBD2. The CDR3 has 17 residues. V lost 5 bases and J lost 4; bases outside the gene matches: 7. The germline CDR1 and CDR2 sequences are SEHNR and FQNEAQ (reference sequence). The DNA of the CDR3 is TGTGCCAGCAGCCCACAAGGACTAGCGGGGGGGCCAGATACGCAGTATTTT. Encoded protein: CASSPQGLAGGPDTQYF.

The gene calls are TRBV4-3 and TRBJ2-6; TRBD1 matches at 10 bases. J was trimmed by 2 bases and V by 0 bases; bases with no gene match: 7. The CDR3 sequence is 19 residues long. The germline V gene has CDR1 LGHNA and CDR2 YSLEER. The CDR3 sequence is CASSQEVGTGAPGANVLTF. CDR3 nucleotides: TGCGCCAGCAGCCAAGAGGTTGGGACAGGGGCCCCTGGGGCCAACGTCCTGACTTTC.

This clonotype was recorded many times. CDR3 nucleotides: TGTGCCAGCACCTTAGGGACAGGGGAAGCCTATGGCTACACCTTC. Translated: CASTLGTGEAYGYTF. The chain recombines TRBV5-5 with TRBJ1-2; the match to TRBD1 covers 10 bases. Looked up from germline, CDR1 is SGHKS and CDR2 is YYEKEE (reference sequence). This CDR3 is 15 amino acids long. The V segment lost 6 bases and the J segment 4 bases; nucleotides outside the gene matches: 9.

This clonotype was seen many times. This rearrangement joins TRBV12-3 or TRBV12-4 to TRBJ1-1; D is perhaps TRBD1 (5 bases). The CDR3 is made up of 16 amino acids. V lost 3 bases and J lost 5, with 19 bases in between. CDR3 in DNA: TGTGCCAGCAGTTTGGGGATTGTATCAGGGAGGACTGAAGCTTTCTTT. It specifies CASSLGIVSGRTEAFF.

This clonotype was observed a few times. V and J are TRBV7-8 and TRBJ2-1; weak D call: TRBD1 (5 bases). Between the trimmed V and J ends, which lost 3 bases and 5 bases, there was a span of 17 bases. The CDR3 consists of 16 residues. Germline CDR1 and CDR2: SGHVS and FQNEAQ. The CDR3 bases are TGTGCCAGCAGCTTTTATTTGGGGCAGGTCCACAATGAGCAGTTCTTC. Translation gives CASSFYLGQVHNEQFF.

A few counts support this clonotype. The chain carries TRBV25-1 and TRBJ2-2; D might be TRBD1 (6 bases). Deletions cut 4 bases from V and 5 bases from J, with 20 bases between. This CDR3 has 17 residues. The V gene's germline CDR1 is MGHDK and CDR2 SYGVNS. CDR3 nucleotides: TGTGCCAGCAGTGGTATTAAGCAGGGGATGAGAACCGGGGAGCTGTTTTTT. Protein product: CASSGIKQGMRTGELFF.

This clonotype was recorded a few times. CDR3 sequence (DNA): TGCGCCAGCAGTGGAGGGGTTAGCACAGATACGCAGTATTTT. It yields the protein CASSGGVSTDTQYF. This sequence joins TRBV10-2 and TRBJ2-3, with D possibly called TRBD1 or TRBD2 (5 bases each). Looked up from germline, CDR1 is WSHSY and CDR2 is SAAADI. The CDR3 is 14 amino acids. V lost 4 bases and J lost 0, with 8 bases in between.

This clonotype was detected ten times or more. The chain joins TRBV7-8 to TRBJ2-2; D is unclear. The germline V and J ends were trimmed by 1 base and 0 bases, with 6 bases remaining between them. The CDR3 runs 15 residues. Germline V gene lookup returns CDR1 SGHVS and CDR2 FQNEAQ. Here the CDR3 reads CASSLVQSNTGELFF. The CDR3 nucleotides read TGTGCCAGCAGCTTAGTGCAATCGAACACCGGGGAGCTGTTTTTT. Filled out from reference TRBV7-8 and TRBJ2-2, the complete variable domain reads GAGVSQSPRYKVAKRGQDVALRCDPISGHVSLFWYQQALGQGPEFLTYFQNEAQLDKSGLPSDRFFAERPEGSVSTLKIQRTQQEDSAVYLCASSLVQSNTGELFFGEGSRLTVL.

This chain joins TRBV6-1 and TRBJ2-1, with TRBD2 identical over 11 bases. CDR3 length: 18 amino acids. V shed 7 bases, J shed 4 bases, and the junction held 15 bases outside the gene matches. Per the germline V gene, CDR1 is MNHNS and CDR2 is SASEGT. DNA for the CDR3: TGTGCCAGCATCCGGAACCCAACCGGGACTAGCGGTTACAATGAGCAGTTCTTC. Protein sequence: CASIRNPTGTSGYNEQFF.